This section outlines one T cell receptor beta chain sequence together with its context. Its target is not known. Just one base apart from a much larger clone, this may be a read error. Per the germline V gene, CDR1 is MDHEN and CDR2 is SYDVKM. This CDR3 is built from 17 residues. It was RNA transcripts that yielded the amplified TCR beta CDR3 regions. When the TCR CDR3 underwent first-round RT-PCR, the HTBI primer set was used. TCRdb passed the multiplex PCR reads through MiXCR, listing each CDR3 protein once. The sample has fewer than 350,000 distinct CDR3 sequences; around a fifth are singletons. This sample was taken from a study of T cells in Graves' hyperthyroidism and ophthalmopathy. General study findings and limits: A model built on 13 V-J features separated ophthalmopathy from stable hyperthyroidism.

This sequence joins TRBV28 and TRBJ1-5; weak D call: TRBD1 (5 bases). Sequenced input: blood. The TCR sequence derives from a woman aged 45-60 years with Graves' hyperthyroidism. CDR3 DNA sequence: TGTGTCAGCAGCCATCCGGGGCAGGGTGACGGCAATCAGCCCCAGCATTTT. As protein: CVSSHPGQGDGNQPQHF.